These T cell receptor beta chains were read from a single sample in a study of T cell changes during pregnancy in multiple sclerosis. Profiled with immunoSEQ multiplex PCR; TCRdb holds only in-frame clones, not every one. The table has roughly 110,000 clones, 85% to 95% seen once. Specimen: peripheral blood, collected in the third trimester of pregnancy. These receptors all stem from a female donor in good health, enrolled as a control in a pregnancy study. Each CDR3 is given with its conserved first and last residue. A D gene is named only where the DNA matches it firmly. Clone size is stated in some rows and not others, as once, few, many or a class when expanded.

TGTGCCAGCAGCGTAGGCTCGGGACAGGCTCAAATTTCCTACGAGCAGTACTTC	CASSVGSGQAQISYEQYF	TRBV9	TRBJ2-7	TRBD1	once
TGTGCCAGCAGCCAAGAGAGGGACTCCTACGAGCAGTACTTC	CASSQERDSYEQYF	TRBV4-2	TRBJ2-7	-	-
TGTGCCAGCAGCTCCCTACTGGGGGGCGGGGGCTCGAACTACGAGCAGTACTTC	CASSSLLGGGGSNYEQYF	TRBV11-2	TRBJ2-7	-	-
TGTGCCAGCAGGGGGCGGGAAATGGGCTACGAGCAGTACTTC	CASRGREMGYEQYF	TRBV7-2	TRBJ2-7	-	-
TGTGCCAGCAGCTGGAGCGGGGCTCCCTACGAGCAGTACTTC	CASSWSGAPYEQYF	TRBV5-4	TRBJ2-7	TRBD2	-
TGTGCCAGCAGCCACTCGTGGGCAGGGAACACCGGGGAGCTGTTTTTT	CASSHSWAGNTGELFF	TRBV7-9	TRBJ2-2	-	-
TGTGCCAGCTCACCAGGGGGCGTGGAAGCTTTCTTT	CASSPGGVEAFF	TRBV18	TRBJ1-1	-	-
TGTGCCAGCAGCTTAAACCCCACAGGGAGCTCCTACAATGAGCAGTTCTTC	CASSLNPTGSSYNEQFF	TRBV7-3	TRBJ2-1	-	-
TGCGCCAGCAGCCAAGAACTGCCCACCCCTGGGCCCTATGGCTACACCTTC	CASSQELPTPGPYGYTF	TRBV4-1	TRBJ1-2	-	-
TGTGCCAGCAGCTTAACCCCCACGGGGTTAATATCGTCTGGGGCCAACGTCCTGACTTTC	CASSLTPTGLISSGANVLTF	TRBV7-3	TRBJ2-6	-	once
TGTGCCAGCAGTTTTCCCTTAGCGGGGGGGGCCGGGGAGCTGTTTTTT	CASSFPLAGGAGELFF	TRBV27	TRBJ2-2	TRBD2	-
TGTGCCAGCAGCGCCCGGGGGGGAGGGGGCGATGGCTACACCTTC	CASSARGGGGDGYTF	TRBV9	TRBJ1-2	TRBD1	-
TGTGCCAGCAGCCCTTCGGGACAGTTTAACTATGGCTACACCTTC	CASSPSGQFNYGYTF	TRBV6-5	TRBJ1-2	TRBD1	-
TGTGCCAGCAGTCCGCAGGAGGCCGGGGGTGGCTACACCTTC	CASSPQEAGGGYTF	TRBV6-5	TRBJ1-2	-	-
TGTGCCACCAGCAGAGGGACTAGCGGATCCACCTACGAGCAGTACTTC	CATSRGTSGSTYEQYF	TRBV15	TRBJ2-7	TRBD2	-
TGTGCCAGCAGCTTGAGACGGGGAGAGAACACCGGGGAGCTGTTTTTT	CASSLRRGENTGELFF	TRBV7-2	TRBJ2-2	-	-
TGTGCCAGCAGCCAGGGGGAATGGGGTACGCAGTATTTT	CASSQGEWGTQYF	TRBV7-6	TRBJ2-3	TRBD1	-
TGTGCCAGCAGCTTAAGAGGCCTAAGGACCCAGTACTTC	CASSLRGLRTQYF	TRBV7-2	TRBJ2-5	-	-